The 22 T cell receptor beta chains given below trace back to one sample, sequenced in a study of T cells in Graves' hyperthyroidism and ophthalmopathy. Researchers amplified the TCR beta CDR3 regions from RNA transcripts. First-round RT-PCR with HTBI primers amplified the TCR CDR3 region. MiXCR, applied by TCRdb to the multiplex PCR reads, yields one record per CDR3 protein. The sample lists a few hundred thousand distinct CDR3 sequences, approximately 16% occurring once. Sequencing was carried out using blood. The receptors derive from a woman aged 60-75 years with Graves' ophthalmopathy.

The sample holds a few counts of this clonotype. The rearrangement joins TRBV5-1 to TRBJ2-3, with 9 bases fitting TRBD2. Germline V CDR1 and CDR2: SGHRS, YFSETQ. The CDR3 runs to 16 residues. V trimming: 2 bases; J trimming: 2 bases; junction bases outside the gene matches: 6. In DNA, the CDR3 is TGCGCCAGCAGCTTAATGTCTAGCGGGGTCACAGATACGCAGTATTTT. This codes for CASSLMSSGVTDTQYF.

This clonotype was seen repeatedly, ten times or more. The gene calls are TRBV2 and TRBJ2-7; unclear D gene. V lost 5 bases and J lost 0, with 11 bases in between. This CDR3 has 14 amino acids. Per the germline V gene, CDR1 is SNHLY and CDR2 is FYNNEI. The CDR3 is CASSFNTLSYEQYF. The DNA for the CDR3 is TGTGCCAGCAGTTTTAACACCCTCTCCTACGAGCAGTACTTC.

This clonotype was observed a handful of times. This chain connects TRBV9 to TRBJ2-5, with 10 bases fitting TRBD2. The V gene end was trimmed by 2 bases and the J gene end by 3 bases; junction bases not matched to a gene: 7. There are 16 residues in the CDR3. Germline CDR1 reads SGDLS; CDR2 reads YYNGEE. The CDR3 loop reads CASSVQLAGGKETQYF. As DNA, the CDR3 is TGTGCCAGCAGCGTTCAGTTAGCGGGAGGCAAAGAGACCCAGTACTTC.

This clonotype was observed at least ten times. The genes are TRBV27 and TRBJ2-3; TRBD1 might be the D (7 bases). The CDR3 sequence is 16 residues long. In germline, CDR1 is MNHEY, CDR2 SMNVEV (reference sequence). V gave up 0 bases and J gave up 0 bases, with 10 bases separating them. The CDR3 sequence: CASSLSGGQSTDTQYF. The CDR3 nucleotides read TGTGCCAGCAGTTTATCGGGGGGACAGAGCACAGATACGCAGTATTTT.

This chain links TRBV19 with TRBJ2-1, with TRBD2 matching 9 bases. The CDR3 is made up of 15 amino acids. Germline CDR1 and CDR2: LNHDA and SQIVND (reference sequence). The ends lost 5 bases at V and 3 bases at J; junction bases unmatched: 5. The CDR3: CASSDGSGSYNEQFF. In DNA, the CDR3 is TGTGCCAGTAGTGATGGTAGCGGGAGCTACAATGAGCAGTTCTTC.

The rearrangement uses TRBV9 and TRBJ2-1; unclear D gene. Deletions cut 4 bases from V and 8 bases from J, with 13 bases between. Germline V gene lookup returns CDR1 SGDLS and CDR2 YYNGEE. The CDR3 covers 13 residues. CDR3 region: CASSPLVVDEQFF. The CDR3 DNA is TGTGCCAGCAGCCCCCTGGTAGTCGATGAGCAGTTCTTC.

This clonotype was picked up many times. The genes are TRBV2 and TRBJ1-5; D might be TRBD1 (5 bases). This CDR3 has 13 residues. CDR1 and CDR2 (germline): SNHLY, FYNNEI. Trimming left V 8 bases short and J 5 bases short, with 13 bases between. The CDR3 nucleotides are TGTGCCAGCGGTGGTGGGGCTTATCAGCCCCAGCATTTT. It is translated as CASGGGAYQPQHF.

This clonotype was recorded at least ten times. This chain joins TRBV7-9 and TRBJ1-2, with D perhaps matching TRBD1 (5 bases). Germline V gene lookup returns CDR1 SEHNR and CDR2 FQNEAQ (reference sequence). Trimming cost V 3 bases and J 7 bases, with 9 bases left between them. The CDR3 is 12 residues long. CDR3: CASSLVRGGYTF. The CDR3 DNA reads TGTGCCAGCAGCTTGGTGAGGGGTGGCTACACCTTC.

This clonotype occurred many times. The gene calls are TRBV10-1 and TRBJ2-1; tentatively, D is TRBD2 (5 bases). The germline gives CDR1 WNHNN, CDR2 SYGVQD (reference sequence). The CDR3 is 13 residues long. Trimming pared 7 bases from V and 3 bases from J, leaving 10 bases between. As DNA, the CDR3 is TGCGCCAGCATGAGGGAGCTCTACAATGAGCAGTTCTTC. Protein sequence: CASMRELYNEQFF.

This clonotype came up many times. The DNA of the CDR3 is TGTGCCAGCAGTTTCTACGAATCCACTGAAGCTTTCTTT. This encodes CASSFYESTEAFF. This chain joins TRBV27 and TRBJ1-1; D is undetermined. Germline lookup yields CDR1 MNHEY and CDR2 SMNVEV (reference sequence). Deletions cut 3 bases from V and 4 bases from J, with 9 bases between. The CDR3 consists of 13 residues.

This clonotype was counted ten times or more. This sequence joins TRBV15 and TRBJ2-1; 11 nucleotides align to TRBD1. The germline CDR1 and CDR2 sequences are LNHNV and YYDKDF (reference sequence). The CDR3 totals 15 residues. The ends lost 3 bases at V and 4 bases at J; junction bases unmatched: 2. CDR3 residues: CATSSRDRGYNEQFF. In DNA form, the CDR3 reads TGTGCCACCAGCAGCCGGGACAGGGGGTACAATGAGCAGTTCTTC. The entire variable domain, with the rest obtained from reference TRBV15 and TRBJ2-1, is as follows: DAMVIQNPRYQVTQFGKPVTLSCSQTLNHNVMYWYQQKSSQAPKLLFHYYDKDFNNEADTPDNFQSRRPNTSFCFLDIRSPGLGDTAMYLCATSSRDRGYNEQFFGPGTRLTVL.

Ten or more counts support this clonotype. The rearrangement joins TRBV6-6 to TRBJ1-1; a possible D gene is TRBD1 (5 bases). From germline, CDR1 is MNHNY and CDR2 SVGAGI (reference sequence). This CDR3 has 15 residues. Trimming removed 1 base from V and 1 base from J, with 10 bases in between. The CDR3 loop reads CASSYLQGSNTEAFF. Written as DNA, the CDR3 is TGTGCCAGCAGTTACTTGCAGGGCTCGAACACTGAAGCTTTCTTT.

The J gene is TRBJ2-1, the V gene TRBV4-2, with D possibly being TRBD1 or TRBD2 (6 bases each). The length of the CDR3 is 16 residues. Germline CDR1 reads LGHNA; CDR2 reads YNFKEQ. Trimming took off 0 bases at V and 6 bases at J, with 15 bases between the two ends. CDR3 amino acids: CASSQDIGGLPNEQFF. CDR3 bases: TGTGCCAGCAGCCAAGATATAGGGGGACTTCCCAATGAGCAGTTCTTC.

This clonotype was observed a handful of times. V usage is TRBV4-1 and J usage is TRBJ1-2; D gene uncertain. V dropped 1 base and J dropped 2 bases, with 11 bases sitting between them. Germline V CDR1 and CDR2: MGHRA, YSYEKL. The CDR3 has 15 residues. CDR3 residues: CASSQGEGANYGYTF. In DNA, the CDR3 is TGCGCCAGCAGCCAAGGAGAGGGAGCGAACTATGGCTACACCTTC.

There are many counts of this clonotype. This chain uses TRBV3-1 with TRBJ1-2, with D perhaps matching TRBD1 (5 bases). Germline values: CDR1 LGHDT, CDR2 YNNKEL (reference sequence). Between the trimmed V and J ends, which lost 4 bases and 12 bases, there was a span of 12 bases. The CDR3 runs 11 residues. DNA of the CDR3: TGTGCCAGCAGCCTGCTGGGGGGACACACCTTC. It translates to CASSLLGGHTF.

V and J are TRBV2 and TRBJ2-7, with a weak D call TRBD2 (5 bases). The germline V and J ends were trimmed by 3 bases and 7 bases, with 16 bases remaining between them. This CDR3 is 14 amino acids long. From germline, CDR1 is SNHLY and CDR2 FYNNEI. CDR3 sequence reads: CASSDPGNSREQYF. CDR3 bases: TGTGCCAGCAGTGACCCCGGGAACTCTCGGGAGCAGTACTTC.

This clonotype was counted ten times or more. The chain combines TRBV7-6 with TRBJ2-5; a weak D match, TRBD2 (5 bases). The V gene's germline CDR1 is SGHVS and CDR2 FNYEAQ. The ends were cut back, 1 base at V and 2 bases at J, with 14 bases in the middle. This CDR3 is 16 amino acids long. CDR3 bases: TGTGCCAGCAGCTTAGGTCTAGGGTCGGGGCAAGAGACCCAGTACTTC. Protein: CASSLGLGSGQETQYF.

Ten or more counts support this clonotype. V is TRBV5-6 and J is TRBJ2-1; TRBD1 is a possible D gene (6 bases). The V end was cut by 0 bases, the J end by 2 bases, with 24 bases between. This CDR3 is 20 amino acids long. Germline-derived CDR1 and CDR2 are SGHDT and YYEEEE. This CDR3 reads CASSLVGSRGYTGPYNEQFF. For the CDR3, the DNA is TGTGCCAGCAGCTTGGTTGGTTCTAGGGGTTATACAGGGCCCTACAATGAGCAGTTCTTC.

The V call is TRBV5-4, the J call TRBJ2-1; D possibly matches TRBD1 or TRBD2 (5 bases each). The CDR3 covers 14 residues. From germline, CDR1 is SGHNT and CDR2 YYREEE (reference sequence). Deletions cut 0 bases from V and 9 bases from J, with 13 bases between. CDR3 amino acids: CASSLAQQGAEQFF. The CDR3 bases are TGTGCCAGCAGCTTGGCCCAGCAGGGAGCTGAGCAGTTCTTC.

The chain joins TRBV5-1 to TRBJ2-6, with no clear D. This CDR3 contains 16 residues. Trimming cost V 0 bases and J 0 bases, with 7 bases left between them. The V gene's germline CDR1 is SGHRS and CDR2 YFSETQ. The CDR3 DNA sequence: TGCGCCAGCAGCTTGGATTTAGGCTCTGGGGCCAACGTCCTGACTTTC. It codes for CASSLDLGSGANVLTF.

This clonotype has ten or more counts. V gene TRBV6-5 combines with J gene TRBJ2-1, with 8 nucleotides matching TRBD2. Trimming removed 2 bases from V and 5 bases from J; junction bases left unmatched: 2. Germline lookup yields CDR1 MNHEY and CDR2 SVGAGI. CDR3 size: 14 residues. CDR3 DNA: TGTGCCAGCAGTTACAGCGGGAGTCACAATGAGCAGTTCTTC. Protein: CASSYSGSHNEQFF.

The chain combines TRBV11-2 with TRBJ2-5; no clear D. Germline CDR1 reads SGHAT; CDR2 reads FQNNGV. This CDR3 comprises 14 residues. V lost 4 bases and J 5 bases, leaving 14 bases between the germline ends. In DNA, the CDR3 is TGTGCCAGCAGCTCGGATCGGCCCTGGGAGACCCAGTACTTC. It yields the protein CASSSDRPWETQYF.